Below are 22 T cell receptor beta chains sequenced from a single sample in a study of cytotoxic CD8 clonotypes in ibrutinib-treated CLL. Repertoires were generated with immunoSEQ multiplex PCR, while TCRdb's copy carries only in-frame clones and drops some. The table includes approximately 90,000 clones, roughly 80% detected once. Sequenced here: PBMCs, sampled after 24 months of ibrutinib treatment. The receptors come from a human donor with chronic lymphocytic leukemia.

The V call is TRBV11-2, the J call TRBJ2-3; 7 bases match TRBD2. The CDR3 is 17 residues long. The germline V gene has CDR1 SGHAT and CDR2 FQNNGV. The J segment lost 1 base and the V segment lost 2 bases, leaving 9 bases of the junction unmatched. CDR3 in DNA: TGTGCCAGCAGCTTAACCCATATGGCGGGGGGCACAGATACGCAGTATTTT. This sequence encodes CASSLTHMAGGTDTQYF.

The chain joins TRBV19 to TRBJ1-2; TRBD1 might be the D (6 bases). The germline V gene has CDR1 LNHDA and CDR2 SQIVND (reference sequence). The V gene lost 7 bases and the J gene lost 2 bases, with 20 bases spanning the gap. This CDR3 region has 16 residues. In DNA form, the CDR3 reads TGTGCCAGTACCCCTAGAGGGGGGGGGCAAAACTATGGCTACACCTTC. Encoded protein: CASTPRGGGQNYGYTF.

The chain recombines TRBV6-6 with TRBJ1-2, with TRBD1 as a possible D gene (6 bases). The CDR3 sequence is 13 residues long. The germline V gene has CDR1 MNHNY and CDR2 SVGAGI (reference sequence). Trimming took 6 bases from V and 10 from J, leaving 18 bases between them. This chain's CDR3 is CASSRQVWGDYTF. The CDR3 DNA is TGTGCCAGCAGCCGACAGGTTTGGGGCGACTACACCTTC.

The table lists this clone with a few counts. The V gene is TRBV13, the J gene TRBJ1-2, with a possible D match to TRBD1 (6 bases). Germline loops: CDR1 PRHDT, CDR2 FYEKMQ (reference sequence). This CDR3 comprises 18 residues. Trimming took 5 bases from V and 7 from J, leaving 29 bases between them. The CDR3 region is CASSHSRGKFEPKTGYTF. CDR3 bases: TGTGCCAGCAGCCACTCAAGGGGGAAGTTCGAGCCGAAAACTGGCTACACCTTC.

This clone came up a few times. The CDR3 sequence is CATSRVRQSAYGYTF. The CDR3, as DNA: TGTGCCACCAGCAGAGTACGTCAGTCTGCCTATGGCTACACCTTC. This rearrangement joins TRBV15 to TRBJ1-2; D is unclear. The V gene lost 1 base and the J gene lost 4 bases, with 13 bases spanning the gap. From germline, CDR1 is LNHNV and CDR2 YYDKDF (reference sequence). The CDR3 has 15 amino acids.

The chain joins TRBV6-4 to TRBJ2-1; 7 bases are shared with TRBD2. The CDR3 sequence is 15 residues long. V gave up 6 bases and J gave up 4 bases; unmatched junction bases: 9. The germline V gene has CDR1 MRHNA and CDR2 SNTAGT. CDR3 amino acids: CASSHQGGNYNEQFF. CDR3 bases: TGTGCCAGCAGCCACCAGGGAGGGAATTACAATGAGCAGTTCTTC.

This chain connects TRBV5-1 to TRBJ2-5, with a possible D match to TRBD2 (5 bases). The CDR3 consists of 13 residues. V was cut by 6 bases and J by 14 bases, with 23 bases left in between. Per the germline V gene, CDR1 is SGHRS and CDR2 is YFSETQ. The CDR3 loop reads CASTRLGEDSAYF. The CDR3 coding sequence is TGCGCCAGCACACGGCTCGGCGAGGACTCTGCCTACTTC.

This clone was seen once. V gene TRBV7-2 combines with J gene TRBJ2-7; TRBD2 agrees at 8 bases. The CDR3 is 16 amino acids. J gave up 4 bases and V 4 bases, and 12 bases lay outside the gene matches. Germline V CDR1 and CDR2: SGHTA, FQGNSA. This CDR3 is CASSSESGPGGYEQYF. DNA of the CDR3: TGTGCCAGCAGCTCAGAGAGTGGACCGGGAGGGTACGAGCAGTACTTC.

The CDR3 nucleotides read TGTGCCAGCAGCCCTCGTGGACAGGGCCTCTCTGGGGCCAACGTCCTGACTTTC. It translates to CASSPRGQGLSGANVLTF. The chain joins TRBV28 to TRBJ2-6, with 8 bases fitting TRBD1. CDR1 MDHEN and CDR2 SYDVKM come from the germline V gene. Germline trimming cut 6 bases from V and 0 bases from J; bases unmatched to any gene: 10. The length of the CDR3 is 18 residues.

The chain uses TRBV5-5 and TRBJ2-1, with 13 bases aligning to TRBD2. Trimming removed 0 bases from V and 3 bases from J; junction bases left unmatched: 6. Looked up from germline, CDR1 is SGHKS and CDR2 is YYEKEE (reference sequence). CDR3 length: 18 amino acids. The CDR3 region is CASSLAGTSGIGYNEQFF. The CDR3 bases are TGTGCCAGCAGCTTGGCCGGGACTAGCGGGATCGGCTACAATGAGCAGTTCTTC. The full variable domain, its missing parts supplied by reference TRBV5-5 and TRBJ2-1, is DAGVTQSPTHLIKTRGQQVTLRCSPISGHKSVSWYQQVLGQGPQFIFQYYEKEERGRGNFPDRFSARQFPNYSSELNVNALLLGDSALYLCASSLAGTSGIGYNEQFFGPGTRLTVL.

About this clone itself: This CDR3 is also generated by other DNA sequences in the sample. The V call is TRBV18, the J call TRBJ2-7, with D possibly TRBD1 on 6 matching bases. Germline V gene sequence: CDR1 KGHSH, CDR2 LQKENI. Trimming took 1 base from V and 3 from J, leaving 13 bases between them. This CDR3 has 15 residues. This chain's CDR3 is CASSPQETGRYEQYF. In DNA form, the CDR3 reads TGTGCCAGCTCACCACAAGAGACAGGACGCTACGAGCAGTACTTC.

The rearrangement uses TRBV2 and TRBJ2-7; 9 bases are a match to TRBD2. The CDR3 spans 14 residues. J gave up 5 bases and V 4 bases, and 6 bases lay outside the gene matches. Germline CDR1 is SNHLY and CDR2 is FYNNEI. CDR3 amino acids: CASSGLAGTDEQYF. The CDR3 bases are TGTGCCAGCAGTGGGCTAGCGGGAACAGACGAGCAGTACTTC. The variable domain in full, completed from reference TRBV2 and TRBJ2-7, reads EPEVTQTPSHQVTQMGQEVILRCVPISNHLYFYWYRQILGQKVEFLVSFYNNEISEKSEIFDDQFSVERPDGSNFTLKIRSTKLEDSAMYFCASSGLAGTDEQYFGPGTRLTVT.

In this sample, this clone turned up once. The rearrangement links TRBV18 to TRBJ2-5; either TRBD1 or TRBD2 may supply D (5 bases each). The germline V gene encodes CDR1 KGHSH and CDR2 LQKENI. The CDR3 extends over 15 amino acids. V lost 3 bases to trimming and J lost 2 bases, with 13 bases between them. This chain's CDR3 is CASSPGSGPQETQYF. CDR3 DNA sequence: TGTGCCAGCTCACCTGGTTCGGGGCCTCAAGAGACCCAGTACTTC.

This sequence joins TRBV7-6 and TRBJ2-1, with TRBD2 identical over 10 bases. CDR3 length: 18 amino acids. Germline CDR1 reads SGHVS; CDR2 reads FNYEAQ. J gave up 0 bases and V 1 base, and 6 bases lay outside the gene matches. This chain's CDR3 is CASSLEVSGRSSYNEQFF. Written as DNA, the CDR3 is TGTGCCAGCAGCTTAGAGGTTAGCGGGAGGAGCTCCTACAATGAGCAGTTCTTC.

The CDR3: CASSPTVQETQYF. The DNA for the CDR3 is TGTGCCAGCTCACCGACAGTACAAGAGACCCAGTACTTC. The chain is built from TRBV18 and TRBJ2-5, with a weak D call TRBD1 (5 bases). The CDR3 totals 13 residues. Germline V CDR1 and CDR2: KGHSH, LQKENI. The V and J ends lost 3 bases and 2 bases respectively, with 7 bases between them.

The chain uses TRBV28 and TRBJ2-3; D ambiguous. The CDR3 is 13 amino acids. V was shortened by 4 bases and J by 2 bases, with 7 bases between the two germline ends. Germline lookup yields CDR1 MDHEN and CDR2 SYDVKM. The CDR3: CASSSDPTDTQYF. CDR3 nucleotides: TGTGCCAGCAGTTCGGACCCCACAGATACGCAGTATTTT.

This clone was seen only once. V and J are TRBV5-8 and TRBJ1-4, with a tentative D call TRBD1 (5 bases). The CDR3 length is 15 residues. Trimming cost V 2 bases and J 5 bases, with 13 bases left between them. The V gene's germline CDR1 is SGHTS and CDR2 YDEGEE. The CDR3 nucleotides read TGTGCCAGCAGCTTAGGACACAGCGTAAATGAAAAACTGTTTTTT. Residues: CASSLGHSVNEKLFF. The full variable domain, completed using reference TRBV5-8 and TRBJ1-4, is EAGVTQSPTHLIKTRGQQATLRCSPISGHTSVYWYQQALGLGLQFLLWYDEGEERNRGNFPPRFSGRQFPNYSSELNVNALELEDSALYLCASSLGHSVNEKLFFGSGTQLSVL.

The V call is TRBV18, the J call TRBJ1-1; D is possibly TRBD1 (5 bases). The CDR3 contains 13 residues. CDR1 KGHSH and CDR2 LQKENI come from the germline V gene. V was shortened by 6 bases and J by 4 bases, with 12 bases between the two germline ends. CDR3: CASSRGEGTEAFF. The CDR3 DNA follows: TGTGCCAGCTCCCGGGGGGAGGGCACTGAAGCTTTCTTT.

This clone was seen a handful of times. The chain has TRBV21-1 and TRBJ1-2; TRBD1 was called by the table and not checked on the DNA. TRBV21-1 counts as a pseudogene. The CDR3 has 15 amino acids. In DNA form, the CDR3 reads TGTGCCAGCAGACTACCCAGGGCGGATGACTATGGCTACACCTTC. Protein sequence: CASRLPRADDYGYTF.

The chain carries TRBV18 and TRBJ2-7, with 14 nucleotides matching TRBD2. J gave up 3 bases and V 3 bases, and 4 bases lay outside the gene matches. The V gene's germline CDR1 is KGHSH and CDR2 LQKENI. This CDR3 region has 16 residues. In nucleotides, the CDR3 is TGTGCCAGCTCACCCCCCGGGACTAGCGGGAGCTACGAGCAGTACTTC. Its translation is CASSPPGTSGSYEQYF.

This clone was picked up a small number of times. The J gene is TRBJ1-1, the V gene TRBV5-4; D ambiguous. CDR1 and CDR2 from the germline V gene are SGHNT and YYREEE (reference sequence). The ends were cut back, 0 bases at V and 11 bases at J, with 20 bases in the middle. This CDR3 contains 15 residues. CDR3 bases: TGTGCCAGCAGCTTGGACAACGGGGAAATATCGAAGGCTTTCTTT. Translated, it gives CASSLDNGEISKAFF.

V usage is TRBV27 and J usage is TRBJ2-1, with 11 bases matching TRBD1. The CDR3 covers 16 residues. Germline loops: CDR1 MNHEY, CDR2 SMNVEV (reference sequence). J lost 4 bases, V lost 4 bases, and 6 bases had no gene match. The CDR3 loop is CASSSSGQGVYNEQFF. The CDR3 DNA sequence: TGTGCCAGCAGTTCCTCGGGACAGGGGGTTTACAATGAGCAGTTCTTC.